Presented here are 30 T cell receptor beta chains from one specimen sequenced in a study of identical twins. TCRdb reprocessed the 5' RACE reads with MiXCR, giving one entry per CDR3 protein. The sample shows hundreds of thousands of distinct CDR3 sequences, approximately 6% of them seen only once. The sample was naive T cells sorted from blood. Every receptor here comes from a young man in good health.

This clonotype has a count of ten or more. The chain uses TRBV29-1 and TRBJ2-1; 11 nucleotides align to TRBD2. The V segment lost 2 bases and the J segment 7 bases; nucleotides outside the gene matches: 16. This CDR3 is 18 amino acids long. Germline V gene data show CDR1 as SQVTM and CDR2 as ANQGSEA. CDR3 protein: CSVELGEGSGRAWNEQFF. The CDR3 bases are TGCAGCGTTGAACTGGGAGAAGGTAGCGGGAGGGCCTGGAATGAGCAGTTCTTC.

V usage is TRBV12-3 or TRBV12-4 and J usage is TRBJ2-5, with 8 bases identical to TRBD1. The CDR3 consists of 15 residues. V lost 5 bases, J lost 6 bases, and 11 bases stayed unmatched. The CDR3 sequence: CASSVNRGTPKTQYF. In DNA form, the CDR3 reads TGTGCCAGCAGTGTAAACAGGGGGACCCCGAAGACCCAGTACTTC.

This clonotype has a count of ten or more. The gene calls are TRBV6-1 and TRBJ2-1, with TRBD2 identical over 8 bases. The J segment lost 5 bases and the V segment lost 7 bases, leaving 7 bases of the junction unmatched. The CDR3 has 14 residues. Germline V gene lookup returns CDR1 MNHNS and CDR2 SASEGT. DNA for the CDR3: TGTGCCAGCATGGAGCGGGAGCAGCACAATGAGCAGTTCTTC. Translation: CASMEREQHNEQFF.

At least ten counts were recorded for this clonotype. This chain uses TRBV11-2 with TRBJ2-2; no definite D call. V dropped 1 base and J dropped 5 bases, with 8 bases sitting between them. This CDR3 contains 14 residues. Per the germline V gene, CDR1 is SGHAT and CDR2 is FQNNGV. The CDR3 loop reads CASSLVLLTGELFF. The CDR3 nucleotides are TGTGCCAGCAGCTTAGTACTATTGACCGGGGAGCTGTTTTTT.

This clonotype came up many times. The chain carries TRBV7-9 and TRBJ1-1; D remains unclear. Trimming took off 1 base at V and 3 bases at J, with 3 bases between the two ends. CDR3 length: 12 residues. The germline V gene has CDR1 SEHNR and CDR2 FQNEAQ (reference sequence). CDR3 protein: CASSLGYTEAFF. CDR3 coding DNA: TGTGCCAGCAGCTTAGGCTACACTGAAGCTTTCTTT.

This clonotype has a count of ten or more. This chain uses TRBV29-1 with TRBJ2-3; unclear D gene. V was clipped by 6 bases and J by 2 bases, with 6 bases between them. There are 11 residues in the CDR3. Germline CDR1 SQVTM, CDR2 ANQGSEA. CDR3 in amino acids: CSVHLTDTQYF. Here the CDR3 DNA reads TGCAGCGTACACCTCACAGATACGCAGTATTTT.

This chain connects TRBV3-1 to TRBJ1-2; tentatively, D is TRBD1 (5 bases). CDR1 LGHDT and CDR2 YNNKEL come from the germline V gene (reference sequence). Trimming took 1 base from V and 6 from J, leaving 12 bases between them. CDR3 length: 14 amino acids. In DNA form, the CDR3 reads TGTGCCAGCAGCCAAGCCGGGGGGTGCGATGGCTACACCTTC. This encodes CASSQAGGCDGYTF.

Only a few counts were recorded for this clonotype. The CDR3: CASIKTGPATNEKLFF. In DNA form, the CDR3 reads TGTGCCAGCATTAAGACAGGGCCGGCAACTAATGAAAAACTGTTTTTT. This chain links TRBV7-9 with TRBJ1-4; TRBD1 aligns across 7 bases. V gave up 7 bases and J gave up 0 bases; unmatched junction bases: 8. The CDR3 length is 16 residues. Germline V gives CDR1 SEHNR, CDR2 FQNEAQ (reference sequence).

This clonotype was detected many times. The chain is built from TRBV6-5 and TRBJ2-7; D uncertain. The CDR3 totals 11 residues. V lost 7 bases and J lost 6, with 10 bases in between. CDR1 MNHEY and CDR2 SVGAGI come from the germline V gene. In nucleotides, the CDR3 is TGTGCCAGCAAGATGGCCTTCGAGCAGTACTTC. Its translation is CASKMAFEQYF.

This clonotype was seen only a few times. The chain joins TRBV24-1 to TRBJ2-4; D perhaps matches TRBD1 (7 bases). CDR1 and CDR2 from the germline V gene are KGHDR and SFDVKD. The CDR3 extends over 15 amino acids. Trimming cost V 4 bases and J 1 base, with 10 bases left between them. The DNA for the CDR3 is TGTGCCACCAGTGACGCAGGGGGGGCCAAAAACATTCAGTACTTC. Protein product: CATSDAGGAKNIQYF.

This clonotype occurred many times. Written as DNA, the CDR3 is TGTGCCAGCAGCGGTGGACCCGGGGAGCTGTTTTTT. As protein: CASSGGPGELFF. The rearrangement links TRBV9 to TRBJ2-2; no firm D call. This CDR3 has 12 amino acids. CDR1 and CDR2 from the germline V gene are SGDLS and YYNGEE. The V end lost 3 bases, the J end lost 6 bases, and 6 bases lay between the germline ends.

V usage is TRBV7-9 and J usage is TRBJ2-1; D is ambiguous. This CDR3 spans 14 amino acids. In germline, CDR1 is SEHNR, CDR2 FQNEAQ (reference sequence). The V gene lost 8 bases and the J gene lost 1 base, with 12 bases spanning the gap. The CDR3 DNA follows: TGTGCCAGCGCGGTCGAGAGTTCCTACAATGAGCAGTTCTTC. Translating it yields CASAVESSYNEQFF.

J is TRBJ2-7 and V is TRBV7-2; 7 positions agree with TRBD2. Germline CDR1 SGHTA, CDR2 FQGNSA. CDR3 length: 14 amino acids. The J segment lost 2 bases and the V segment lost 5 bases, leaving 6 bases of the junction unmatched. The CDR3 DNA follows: TGTGCCAGCAGCCGGGAAGGGAGGGCCTACGAGCAGTACTTC. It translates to CASSREGRAYEQYF.

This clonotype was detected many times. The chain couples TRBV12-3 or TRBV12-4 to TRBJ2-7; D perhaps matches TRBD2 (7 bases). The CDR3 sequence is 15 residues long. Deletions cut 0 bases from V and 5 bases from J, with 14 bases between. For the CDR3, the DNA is TGTGCCAGCAGTTTAGCGCGGGGGCTTTCTGACGAGCAGTACGTC. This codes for CASSLARGLSDEQYV.

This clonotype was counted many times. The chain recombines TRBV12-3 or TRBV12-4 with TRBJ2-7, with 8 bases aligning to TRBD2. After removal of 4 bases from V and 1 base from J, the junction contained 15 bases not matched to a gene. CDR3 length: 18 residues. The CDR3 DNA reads TGTGCCAGCAGTTCGACCCGCCTCCCGGGACTAGAATCCTACGAGCAGTACTTC. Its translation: CASSSTRLPGLESYEQYF.

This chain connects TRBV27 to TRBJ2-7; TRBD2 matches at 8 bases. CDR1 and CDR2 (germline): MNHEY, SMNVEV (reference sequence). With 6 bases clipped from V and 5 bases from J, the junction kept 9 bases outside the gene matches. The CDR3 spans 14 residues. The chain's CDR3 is CASSRAGEAHEQYF. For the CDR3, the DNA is TGTGCCAGCAGCCGAGCGGGAGAGGCCCACGAGCAGTACTTC.

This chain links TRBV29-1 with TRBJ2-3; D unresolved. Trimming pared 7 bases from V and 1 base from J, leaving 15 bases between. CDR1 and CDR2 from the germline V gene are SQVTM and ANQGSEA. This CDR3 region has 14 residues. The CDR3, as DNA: TGCAGCGCTGCGCCGGTATCGGGCACAGATACGCAGTATTTT. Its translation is CSAAPVSGTDTQYF.

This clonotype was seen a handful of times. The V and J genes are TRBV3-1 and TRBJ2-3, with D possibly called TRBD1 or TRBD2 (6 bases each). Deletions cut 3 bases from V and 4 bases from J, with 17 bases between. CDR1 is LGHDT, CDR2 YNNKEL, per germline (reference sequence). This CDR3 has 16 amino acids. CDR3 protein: CASSHHLARGADTQYF. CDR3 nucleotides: TGTGCCAGCAGCCATCATCTAGCGAGGGGGGCAGATACGCAGTATTTT.

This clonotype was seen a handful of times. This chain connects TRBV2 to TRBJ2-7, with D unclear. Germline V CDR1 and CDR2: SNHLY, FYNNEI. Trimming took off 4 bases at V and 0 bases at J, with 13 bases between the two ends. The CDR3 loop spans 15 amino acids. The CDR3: CASSVDSPRSYEQYF. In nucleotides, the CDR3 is TGTGCCAGCAGTGTGGATAGCCCTCGCTCCTACGAGCAGTACTTC. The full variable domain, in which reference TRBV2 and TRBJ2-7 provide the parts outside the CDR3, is EPEVTQTPSHQVTQMGQEVILRCVPISNHLYFYWYRQILGQKVEFLVSFYNNEISEKSEIFDDQFSVERPDGSNFTLKIRSTKLEDSAMYFCASSVDSPRSYEQYFGPGTRLTVT.

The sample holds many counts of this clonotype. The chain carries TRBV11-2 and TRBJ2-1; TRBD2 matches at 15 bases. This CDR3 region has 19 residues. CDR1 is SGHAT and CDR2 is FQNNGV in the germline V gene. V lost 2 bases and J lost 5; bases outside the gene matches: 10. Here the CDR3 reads CASSLRGTGLAGGHNEQFF. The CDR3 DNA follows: TGTGCCAGCAGCTTAAGGGGGACCGGACTAGCGGGAGGGCACAATGAGCAGTTCTTC.

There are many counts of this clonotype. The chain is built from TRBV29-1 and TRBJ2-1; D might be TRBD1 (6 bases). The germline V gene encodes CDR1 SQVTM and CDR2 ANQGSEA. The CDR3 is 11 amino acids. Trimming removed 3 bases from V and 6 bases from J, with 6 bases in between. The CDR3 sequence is CSVDRGNEQFF. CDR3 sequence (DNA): TGCAGCGTTGACAGGGGCAATGAGCAGTTCTTC.

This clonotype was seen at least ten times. CDR3 sequence (DNA): TGTGCCAGCAGTCCTCAGGACAGGGGCCTAATGAGCACAGATACGCAGTATTTT. It codes for CASSPQDRGLMSTDTQYF. This sequence joins TRBV27 and TRBJ2-3; 9 bases map to TRBD1. The CDR3 is 18 amino acids. J lost 0 bases, V lost 5 bases, and 12 bases had no gene match. CDR1 MNHEY and CDR2 SMNVEV come from the germline V gene (reference sequence).

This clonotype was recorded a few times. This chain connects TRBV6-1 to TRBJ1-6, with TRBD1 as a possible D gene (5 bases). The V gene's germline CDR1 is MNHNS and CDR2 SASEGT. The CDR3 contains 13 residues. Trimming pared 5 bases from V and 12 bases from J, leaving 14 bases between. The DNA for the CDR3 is TGTGCCAGCAGTCTTGGACTTGGGGGACCCCTCCACTTT. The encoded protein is CASSLGLGGPLHF.

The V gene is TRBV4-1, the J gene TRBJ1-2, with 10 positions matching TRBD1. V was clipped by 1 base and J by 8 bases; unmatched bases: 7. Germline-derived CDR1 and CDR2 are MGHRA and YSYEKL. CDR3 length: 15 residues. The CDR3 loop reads CASSQATGGERGYTF. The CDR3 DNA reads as TGCGCCAGCAGCCAAGCGACAGGGGGCGAGCGGGGCTACACCTTC.

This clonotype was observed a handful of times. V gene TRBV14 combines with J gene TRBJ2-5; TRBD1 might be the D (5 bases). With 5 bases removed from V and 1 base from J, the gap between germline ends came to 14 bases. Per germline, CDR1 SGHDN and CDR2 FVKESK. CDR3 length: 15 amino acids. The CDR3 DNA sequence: TGTGCCAGCAGCGAAGCTCAGGGCCCCCAAGAGACCCAGTACTTC. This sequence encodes CASSEAQGPQETQYF. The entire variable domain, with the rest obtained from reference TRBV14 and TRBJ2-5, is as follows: EAGVTQFPSHSVIEKGQTVTLRCDPISGHDNLYWYRRVMGKEIKFLLHFVKESKQDESGMPNNRFLAERTGGTYSTLKVQPAELEDSGVYFCASSEAQGPQETQYFGPGTRLLVL.

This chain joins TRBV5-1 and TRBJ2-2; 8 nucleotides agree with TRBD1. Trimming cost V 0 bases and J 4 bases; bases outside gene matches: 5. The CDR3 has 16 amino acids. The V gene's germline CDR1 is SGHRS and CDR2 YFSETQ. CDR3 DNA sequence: TGCGCCAGCAGCTTGGCAGGGGGCGCGGTCACCGGGGAGCTGTTTTTT. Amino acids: CASSLAGGAVTGELFF.

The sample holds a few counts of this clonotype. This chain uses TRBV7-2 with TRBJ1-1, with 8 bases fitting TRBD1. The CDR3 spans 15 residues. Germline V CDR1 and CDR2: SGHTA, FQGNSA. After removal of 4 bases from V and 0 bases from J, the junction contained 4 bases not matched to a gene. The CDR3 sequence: CASSYRTGMNTEAFF. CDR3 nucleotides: TGTGCCAGCAGCTACCGGACAGGGATGAACACTGAAGCTTTCTTT.

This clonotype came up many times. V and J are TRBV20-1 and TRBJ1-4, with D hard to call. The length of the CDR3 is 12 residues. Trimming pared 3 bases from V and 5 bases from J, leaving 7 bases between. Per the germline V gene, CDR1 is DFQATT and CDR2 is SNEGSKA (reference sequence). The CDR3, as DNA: TGCAGTGCTAGGGGAACCAATGAAAAACTGTTTTTT. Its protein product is CSARGTNEKLFF.

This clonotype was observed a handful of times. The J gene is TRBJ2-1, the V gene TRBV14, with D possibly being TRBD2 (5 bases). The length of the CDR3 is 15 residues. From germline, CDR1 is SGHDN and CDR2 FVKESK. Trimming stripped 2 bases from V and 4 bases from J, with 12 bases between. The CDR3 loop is CASSQTLSGYNEQFF. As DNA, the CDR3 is TGTGCCAGCAGCCAAACCCTCAGCGGTTACAATGAGCAGTTCTTC.

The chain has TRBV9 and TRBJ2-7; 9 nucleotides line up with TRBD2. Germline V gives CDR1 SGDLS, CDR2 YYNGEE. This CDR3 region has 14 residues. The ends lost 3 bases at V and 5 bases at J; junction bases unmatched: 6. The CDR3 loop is CASSARGGGHEQYF. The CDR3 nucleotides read TGTGCCAGCAGCGCCCGCGGGGGGGGACACGAGCAGTACTTC.